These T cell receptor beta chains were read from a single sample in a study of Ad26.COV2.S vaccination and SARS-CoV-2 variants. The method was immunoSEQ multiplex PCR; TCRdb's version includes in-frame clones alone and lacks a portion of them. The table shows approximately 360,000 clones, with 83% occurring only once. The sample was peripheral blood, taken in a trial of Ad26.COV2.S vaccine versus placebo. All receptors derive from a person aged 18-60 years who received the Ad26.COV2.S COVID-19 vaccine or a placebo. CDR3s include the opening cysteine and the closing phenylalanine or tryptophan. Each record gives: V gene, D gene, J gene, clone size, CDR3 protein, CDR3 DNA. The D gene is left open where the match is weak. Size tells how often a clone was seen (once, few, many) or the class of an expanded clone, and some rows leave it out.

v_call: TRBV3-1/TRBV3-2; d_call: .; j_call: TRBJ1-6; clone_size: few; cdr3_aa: CASSPAEGSPLHF; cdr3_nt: TGTGCCAGCAGCCCCGCAGAGGGTTCACCCCTCCACTTT
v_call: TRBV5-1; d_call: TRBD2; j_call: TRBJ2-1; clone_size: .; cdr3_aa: CASSAGLAGANEQFF; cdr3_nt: TGCGCCAGCAGCGCCGGACTAGCGGGAGCTAATGAGCAGTTCTTC
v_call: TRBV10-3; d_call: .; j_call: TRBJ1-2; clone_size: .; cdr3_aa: CAISESRQNYGYTF; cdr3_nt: TGTGCCATCAGTGAGTCGAGACAGAACTATGGCTACACCTTC
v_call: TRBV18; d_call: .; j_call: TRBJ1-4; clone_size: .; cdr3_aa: CASSPQWTAINEKLFF; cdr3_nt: TGTGCCAGCTCACCTCAATGGACAGCCATTAATGAAAAACTGTTTTTT
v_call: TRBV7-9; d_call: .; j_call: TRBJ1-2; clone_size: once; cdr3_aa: CASSLYLYTRHYGYTF; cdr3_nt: TGTGCCAGCAGCTTGTACTTGTACACCCGCCACTATGGCTACACCTTC
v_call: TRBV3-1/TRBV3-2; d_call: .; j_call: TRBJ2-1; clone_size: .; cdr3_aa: CASSLASGGNEQFF; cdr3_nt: TGTGCCAGCAGCCTCGCCAGTGGGGGGAATGAGCAGTTCTTC
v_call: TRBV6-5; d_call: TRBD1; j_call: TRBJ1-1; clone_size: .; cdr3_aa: CASSKTGAEAFF; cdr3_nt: TGTGCCAGCAGCAAAACAGGGGCTGAAGCTTTCTTT
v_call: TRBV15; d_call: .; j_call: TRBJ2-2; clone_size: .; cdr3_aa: CATSRDPTRELFF; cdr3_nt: TGTGCCACCAGCAGAGACCCTACCAGGGAGCTGTTTTTT
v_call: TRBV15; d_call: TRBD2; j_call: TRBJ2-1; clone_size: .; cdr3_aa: CATSSVLAGGHNEQFF; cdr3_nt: TGTGCCACCAGCAGCGTCCTAGCGGGAGGGCACAATGAGCAGTTCTTC
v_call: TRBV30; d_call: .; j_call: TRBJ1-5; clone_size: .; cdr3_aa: CAWSPGLGNQPQHF; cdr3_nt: TGTGCCTGGAGCCCGGGACTCGGCAATCAGCCCCAGCATTTT
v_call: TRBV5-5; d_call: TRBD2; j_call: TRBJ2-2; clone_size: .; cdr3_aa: CASSTWTSGRGGGELFF; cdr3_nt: TGTGCCAGCAGCACCTGGACTAGCGGGAGAGGGGGCGGGGAGCTGTTTTTT
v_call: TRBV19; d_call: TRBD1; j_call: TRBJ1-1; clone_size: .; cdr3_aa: CASSSRGRAEAFF; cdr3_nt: TGTGCCAGTAGTTCCAGGGGGCGGGCTGAAGCTTTCTTT
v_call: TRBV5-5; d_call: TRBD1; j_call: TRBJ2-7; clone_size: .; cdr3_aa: CASSSRTGGLGEQYF; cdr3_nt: TGTGCCAGCAGCTCGCGGACAGGGGGCTTGGGGGAGCAGTACTTC
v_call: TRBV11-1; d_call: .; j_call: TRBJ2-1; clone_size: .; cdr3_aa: CASSLILSSYNEQFF; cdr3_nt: TGTGCCAGCAGCCTGATCCTGAGCTCCTACAATGAGCAGTTCTTC
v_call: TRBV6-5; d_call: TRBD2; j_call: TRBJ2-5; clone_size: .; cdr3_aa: CASVSAGGKTQYF; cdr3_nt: TGTGCCAGTGTTTCAGCGGGGGGGAAGACCCAGTACTTC
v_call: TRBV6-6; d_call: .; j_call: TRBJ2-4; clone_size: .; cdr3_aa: CASSYPGVGNIQYF; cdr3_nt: TGTGCCAGCAGTTACCCGGGGGTTGGAAACATTCAGTACTTC
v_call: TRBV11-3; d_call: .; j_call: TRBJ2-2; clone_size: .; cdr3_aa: CASSLARSSGELFF; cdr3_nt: TGTGCCAGCAGCTTAGCTAGGAGTTCCGGGGAGCTGTTTTTT
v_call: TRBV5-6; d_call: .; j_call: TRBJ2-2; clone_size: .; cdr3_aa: CASSWGRWEELFF; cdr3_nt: TGTGCCAGCAGCTGGGGACGATGGGAGGAGCTGTTTTTT
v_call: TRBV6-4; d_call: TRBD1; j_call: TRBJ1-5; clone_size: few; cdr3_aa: CASSVPDRSNQPQHF; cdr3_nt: TGTGCCAGCAGTGTTCCGGACAGGAGCAATCAGCCCCAGCATTTT
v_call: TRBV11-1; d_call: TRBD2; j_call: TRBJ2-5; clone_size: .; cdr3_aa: CASSGRTSGGGETQYF; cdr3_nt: TGTGCCAGCAGCGGCCGGACTAGCGGCGGGGGAGAGACCCAGTACTTC
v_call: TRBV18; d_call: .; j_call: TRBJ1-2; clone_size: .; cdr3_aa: CASRLGDGYGYTF; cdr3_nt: TGTGCCAGCCGGCTGGGGGATGGCTATGGCTACACCTTC
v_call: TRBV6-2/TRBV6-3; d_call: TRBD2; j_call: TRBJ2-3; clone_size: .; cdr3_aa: CASSYASSGRTGAADTQYF; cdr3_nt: TGTGCCAGCAGTTATGCGTCTAGCGGGAGAACTGGGGCGGCAGATACGCAGTATTTT
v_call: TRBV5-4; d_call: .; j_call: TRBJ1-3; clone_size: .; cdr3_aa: CASSLGVAGNTIYF; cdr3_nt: TGTGCCAGCAGCTTGGGAGTTGCTGGAAACACCATATATTTT
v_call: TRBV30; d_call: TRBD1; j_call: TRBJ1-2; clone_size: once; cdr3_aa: CAWSWTGVYGYTF; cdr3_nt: TGTGCCTGGAGTTGGACAGGGGTCTATGGCTACACCTTC
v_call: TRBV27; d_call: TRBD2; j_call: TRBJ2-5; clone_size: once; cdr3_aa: CASSPLTSGSSETQYF; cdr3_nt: TGTGCCAGCAGTCCCTTGACTAGCGGGAGTTCGGAGACCCAGTACTTC
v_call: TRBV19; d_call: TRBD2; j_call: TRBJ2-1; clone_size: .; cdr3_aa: CASRRLAQSSYNEQFF; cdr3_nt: TGTGCCAGTAGGAGACTAGCGCAAAGCTCCTACAATGAGCAGTTCTTC